This entry describes one T cell receptor beta chain. Antigen: not known. This sample was taken from a study of OX40 agonist ivuxolimab in advanced cancers. The wider study: Therapy given before enrollment (anti-PD-1, anti-PD-L1 or anti-CTLA-4) was allowed, and over 35% had some. Partial responses were seen in three patients, one with hepatocellular carcinoma and two with cutaneous melanoma. The study, taken as a whole, reports: By week 6 at 0.1 to 3.0 mg/kg, blood CD4+ and CD8+ T cells had expanded clonally.

Libraries were prepared by immunoSEQ multiplex PCR; TCRdb keeps only in-frame clonotypes and omits some of them. Of fewer than 35,000 clones detected, about nine tenths appear once; the ten largest clones hold over 8.5%. The CDR3 has 14 residues. V gave up 2 bases and J gave up 2 bases; unmatched junction bases: 1. The germline V gene encodes CDR1 SGHRS and CDR2 YFSETQ. The V and J genes are TRBV5-1 and TRBJ1-3, with TRBD1 identical over 7 bases. The clonotype was recovered from an adult with an advanced solid tumor such as melanoma, head and neck, liver or kidney cancer. This specimen consisted of CD4+ or CD8+ T cells sorted from blood, obtained in a trial of the OX40 agonist ivuxolimab. The CDR3 nucleotides are TGCGCCAGCAGCTTTGGGACAGCTGGAAACACCATATATTTT. It encodes CASSFGTAGNTIYF.